This TCR beta chain emerged from a study of cytomegalovirus exposure and HLA in healthy donors. The V gene's germline CDR1 is SQVTM and CDR2 ANQGSEA. This CDR3 comprises 14 residues. The V gene lost 0 bases and the J gene lost 3 bases, with 12 bases spanning the gap. The study ran its PCR with 60 Vbeta and 13 Jbeta primers. The assay was immunoSEQ multiplex PCR, and TCRdb's table has in-frame clones only and misses some. Of more than 130,000 clones detected, 55% to 80% appear once; the ten largest clones hold 14%. This chain links TRBV29-1 with TRBJ2-7, with a weak D call TRBD2 (5 bases). The specimen sequenced was PBMCs. This receptor was obtained from a human donor in good health. The CDR3 nucleotides are TGCAGCGTTGAAGATCCCGGGGTGGGCTACGAGCAGTACTTC. Encoded protein: CSVEDPGVGYEQYF.